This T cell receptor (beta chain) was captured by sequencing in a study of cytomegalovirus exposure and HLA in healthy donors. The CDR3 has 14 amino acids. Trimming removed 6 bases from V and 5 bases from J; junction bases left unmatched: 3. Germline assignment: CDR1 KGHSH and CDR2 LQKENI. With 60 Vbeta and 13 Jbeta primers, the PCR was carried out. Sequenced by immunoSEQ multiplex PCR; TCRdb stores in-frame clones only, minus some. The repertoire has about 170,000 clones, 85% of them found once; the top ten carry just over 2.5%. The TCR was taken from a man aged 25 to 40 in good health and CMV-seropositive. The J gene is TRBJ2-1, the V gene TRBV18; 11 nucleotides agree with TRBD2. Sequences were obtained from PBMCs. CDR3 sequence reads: CASSPGLADNEQFF. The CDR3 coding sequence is TGTGCCAGCTCGCCGGGACTAGCGGACAATGAGCAGTTCTTC.